The clone carrying this T cell receptor (beta chain) was counted ten times or more. The data are from a study of T cells in Graves' hyperthyroidism and ophthalmopathy. Between the trimmed V and J ends, which lost 3 bases and 6 bases, there was a span of 15 bases. This CDR3 has 16 amino acids. Germline V gives CDR1 SGHTA, CDR2 FQGNSA. It was RNA transcripts that yielded the amplified TCR beta CDR3 regions. RT-PCR in the first round (using the HTBI primer set) targeted the TCR CDR3. Each CDR3 protein is one row after TCRdb ran MiXCR on the multiplex PCR reads. The data hold fewer than 900,000 distinct CDR3 sequences, with around 20% observed a single time.

This chain connects TRBV7-2 to TRBJ1-6; perhaps TRBD1 as D (6 bases). The sample consisted of blood. The source of this sequence is a woman in her forties or fifties with Graves' hyperthyroidism that later progressed to Graves' ophthalmopathy. The CDR3 region has the DNA TGTGCCAGCAGCTTGAGGTCCGGACAGCCTAATTCACCCCTCCACTTT. Translation gives CASSLRSGQPNSPLHF.